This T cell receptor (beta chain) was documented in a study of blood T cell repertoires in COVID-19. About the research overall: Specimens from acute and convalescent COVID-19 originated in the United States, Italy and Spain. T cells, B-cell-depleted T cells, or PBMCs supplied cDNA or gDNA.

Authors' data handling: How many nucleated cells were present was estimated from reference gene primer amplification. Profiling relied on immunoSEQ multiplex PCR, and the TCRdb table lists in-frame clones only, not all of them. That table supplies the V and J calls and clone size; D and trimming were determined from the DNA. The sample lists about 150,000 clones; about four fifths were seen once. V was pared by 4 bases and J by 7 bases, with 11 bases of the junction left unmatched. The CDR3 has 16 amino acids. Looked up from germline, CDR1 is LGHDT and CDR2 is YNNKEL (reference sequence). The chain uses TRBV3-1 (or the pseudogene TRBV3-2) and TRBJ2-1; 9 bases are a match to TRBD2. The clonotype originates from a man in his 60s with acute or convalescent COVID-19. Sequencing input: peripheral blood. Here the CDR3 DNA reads TGTGCCAGCAGCCCGGTAAGGGCTAGCGGGGTGAATGAGCAGTTCTTC. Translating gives CASSPVRASGVNEQFF.